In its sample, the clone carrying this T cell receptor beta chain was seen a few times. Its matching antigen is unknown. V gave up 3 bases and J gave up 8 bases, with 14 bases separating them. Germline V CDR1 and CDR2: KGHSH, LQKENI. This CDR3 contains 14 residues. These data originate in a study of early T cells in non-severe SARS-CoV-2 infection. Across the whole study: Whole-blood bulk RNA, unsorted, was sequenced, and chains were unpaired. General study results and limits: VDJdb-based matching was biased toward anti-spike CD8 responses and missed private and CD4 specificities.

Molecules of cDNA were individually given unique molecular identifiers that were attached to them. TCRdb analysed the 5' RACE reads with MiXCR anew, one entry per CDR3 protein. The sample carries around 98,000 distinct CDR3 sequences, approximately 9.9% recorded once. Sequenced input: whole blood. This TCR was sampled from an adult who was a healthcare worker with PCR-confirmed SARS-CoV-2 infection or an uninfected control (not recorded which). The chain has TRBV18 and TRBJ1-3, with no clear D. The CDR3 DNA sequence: TGTGCCAGCTCACCGACCGCCTCAGGAGACACCATATATTTT. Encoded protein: CASSPTASGDTIYF.